The clone carrying this T cell receptor (beta chain) occurred a few times. As for time point: pre-sensitization, week 0. The treatment denotes: therapeutic diphenylcyclopropenone sensitization with weekly scalp DPC. The sample belongs to a study of human T cells and chemical hapten exposure. In TCRdb, the RACE reads were re-called with MiXCR into one record per CDR3 protein. The sample yields 65,000 to 70,000 distinct CDR3 sequences, about 10% seen once. Germline-derived CDR1 and CDR2 are GTSNPN and SVGIG (reference sequence). The CDR3 has 12 amino acids. V shed 2 bases and J 4 bases; nucleotides not matched to a gene: 2.

V and J are TRBV30 and TRBJ2-7, with 7 bases aligning to TRBD2. This clonotype was obtained from a woman aged 50 to 60 with alopecia areata. Some clones in this sample may be carry-over from other donors' samples. The starting material was whole blood, obtained in connection with sensitization to the hapten diphenylcyclopropenone (DPC). In nucleotides, the CDR3 is TGTGCCTGGAGTTTGGGGGGGTACGAGCAGTACTTC. This translates into CAWSLGGYEQYF.